There are a few counts of the clone carrying this T cell receptor beta chain. The antigen is unknown. TCR alpha and TCR beta cDNA libraries carrying sample barcodes and UMIs came from 5'RACE with constant-segment primers. One entry per CDR3 protein results from TCRdb running MiXCR on the 5' RACE reads. The table records about 560,000 distinct CDR3 sequences, about 20% of them present only once. These data belong to a study of T-cell memory formation after mild COVID-19. Study-wide points: The second-wave clones peaking on day 37 were not confirmed as SARS-CoV-2-specific. Cross-reactive memory appears to have joined, as suggested by some responding clones showing up in pre-infection memory. Later expanders leaned toward CD4+, whereas clones contracting from day 15 to 85 were balanced CD4/CD8.

This CDR3 has 14 amino acids. Deletions cut 6 bases from V and 8 bases from J, with 14 bases between. Germline V gene data show CDR1 as SEHNR and CDR2 as FQNEAQ (reference sequence). This rearrangement joins TRBV7-9 to TRBJ1-6, with TRBD1 as a possible D gene (5 bases). The sequence was collected from an adult woman who had mild COVID-19 (a few samples of this study predate the infection). Cell type and time point are not known. The specimen sequenced was PBMCs or a T cell subset sorted from them (not recorded which). The chain's CDR3 is CASSRRDGDSPLHF. The CDR3 DNA reads TGTGCCAGCAGTCGCCGGGACGGGGATTCACCCCTCCACTTT.